This T cell receptor (beta chain) was identified during a study of blood T cell repertoires in COVID-19. Libraries were prepared by immunoSEQ multiplex PCR; TCRdb keeps only in-frame clonotypes and omits some of them. The table shows roughly 140,000 clones, with around 90% occurring only once. This TCR derives from an older woman with active or convalescent COVID-19. The material sequenced was peripheral blood.

The CDR3 region has the DNA TGTGCCAGCAGCCAAGCCTGGGGCGGCAATCAGCCCCAGCATTTT. Translated: CASSQAWGGNQPQHF. The V and J genes are TRBV3-1 (or the pseudogene TRBV3-2) and TRBJ1-5; weak D call: TRBD1 (5 bases). The V gene lost 1 base and the J gene lost 2 bases, with 9 bases spanning the gap. The CDR3 runs 15 residues. The germline V gene has CDR1 LGHDT and CDR2 YNNKEL (reference sequence).